This record looks at one T cell receptor (beta chain) sequence and its context. Its binding antigen is unknown. Per-base qualities were not stored, and no clone one base away is much larger. This sample stems from a study of shared clonotypes between healthy human individuals (dated by TCRdb to 2018 to 2020). Turning to the overall study: The cohort comprised two women and three men aged 18 to 49 years. For each donor, CD4 naive and CD4 memory were each given three plates, CD8 naive was given two plates, and CD8 memory was given one plate. To estimate repertoire size and how much clonotype sharing occurs between individuals, the study deeply sequenced the blood TCR repertoires of about five healthy adults. Different laboratories and diverse techniques were used to prepare libraries and sequence TCR repertoires, to increase sequencing depth and limit assay-specific biases. Leukapheresis yielded between about 0.8 and 8.9 billion PBMCs per donor. Results the study describes overall, beyond this receptor: Approximately 5% of naive CD4, roughly 3.6% of naive CD8, around 2.3% of memory CD4, and less than 0.45% of memory CD8 clonotypes were shared across several donors. Pairwise subsampling led to the expectation that sequencing depth would affect the degree of clonotype sharing among donors. Rarefaction of sorted-subset datasets indicated incomplete sequencing despite the large sequencing depth. Compared with non-shared clonotypes, clonotypes shared by all four sorted-subset donors had higher generation probabilities. Naive subsets generally had larger estimated clonotype richness than memory subsets did. The genetic and exposure-history diversity represented was limited by the small number of donors. Sampling was limited to blood, and TCR repertoires in tissue likely differ from TCR repertoires in blood.

Using the deep immunoSEQ assay, TCR CDR3 regions were amplified from genomic DNA by multiplex PCR. For each cell subset, the extracted genomic DNA was distributed evenly across all wells of several immunoSEQ 96-well plates, and each plate served as one replicate. For sorted subsets, each replicate PCR was loaded with about 200 ng genomic DNA, equivalent to some 31,000 T cell genomes. The purified libraries were quantified using a Qubit 3.0 fluorometer, sized with a Bioanalyzer 2100, and then quantified again using the KAPA Library Quantification kit. A separate single-read 150-cycle Illumina NextSeq 550 flow cell was used to sequence each immunoSEQ 96-well plate. Processing in the source paper ran as follows. Because only junctional sequences without quality scores were contained in the immunoSEQ output, filtering matching that applied to full-length reads could not be performed. Sequences were annotated with PyIR, a Python wrapper for IgBLAST v1.9, using IMGT germline references to assign V/J genes and CDR3. Reads were removed for weak V/J assignments (E-value above 1e-6), missing CDR3, stop codons, out-of-frame junctions, or ambiguous translated residues. V3J clonotypes were defined by identical inferred V gene, J gene, and CDR3 amino acid sequence. The percentage overlap between two repertoires was calculated by dividing the number of shared unique clonotypes by the size of the smaller repertoire. RTK rarefaction, the Chao1 estimator, and Recon v2.1 estimates of unobserved clonotypes were used to assess repertoire richness. For all TCRbeta clonotypes obtained by the gDNA method from a handful of donors, generation probabilities were computed with OLGA. Sourced from immuneACCESS, this table was stored by TCRdb with only in-frame sequences that have V and J called. A share of the clones is absent; for the studies checked, an unresolved V gene accounts for under half, and the remainder has no known explanation. V and J calls and clone size are given by that table; D and trimming were obtained from the DNA. This sample is represented by over a million clones; 70% to 80% of them were singletons. The top ten constitute 0.55% to 0.7% of the sample.

Donors were healthy HIV-negative adults with no recently reported acute infections or vaccinations. Only Caucasian adults living in Nashville, Tennessee, USA were represented among the donors. CD4+ T cells were enriched by magnetic negative selection; naive cells were then positively selected on CD45RA, and the negative fraction formed the memory subset. Blood was obtained by leukapheresis, after which PBMCs were separated by Ficoll-Histopaque density gradient centrifugation and cryopreserved in liquid nitrogen vapor phase. Analytical flow cytometry was used to check the purity and quantity of every magnetically sorted T cell population. From each sorted fraction, genomic DNA was isolated and quantified by UV absorbance on a Nanodrop 2000c. The source material was memory CD4+ T cells from PBMCs. The cell subset or site label corresponds to: CD45RA-negative fraction. This clonotype was sampled from a man aged 18 to 30 in good health. Some clones in this sample may be carry-over from other donors' samples.

The sequenced DNA: TGTGCCAGCAGTCCCCTTGCGGGAGAACCAGATACGCAGTATTTT. Its protein reads: CASSPLAGEPDTQYF. The chain employs TRBV27 and TRBJ2-3; TRBD2 fits 7 bases in the junction. From the cysteine through the phenylalanine, the CDR3 covers 15 amino acids. Just the 45-base CDR3 DNA is kept, in frame starting at base 1. The germline V end is reduced by 5 bases and the J end by 4 bases; junction bases left unmatched: 9. The germline V gene (reference sequence) gives CDR1 as MNHEY and CDR2 as SMNVEV.